What follows are 10 T cell receptor beta chains derived from one specimen sequenced in a study of shared clonotypes between healthy human individuals. In the naive CD8 group, cells lacked CD45RO and were positively selected for CCR7, so terminally differentiated effector memory CD45RA+ cells were left out. The protocol was immunoSEQ multiplex PCR, while the TCRdb copy is restricted to in-frame clones and leaves out a portion. The sample has around 620,000 clones, 85% to 95% seen once. Sequences were obtained from naive CD8+ T cells sorted from blood. The receptors shown here come from a woman in her twenties or thirties in good health.

This clone came up once. V usage is TRBV6-5 and J usage is TRBJ1-4, with unresolved D. The germline V gene encodes CDR1 MNHEY and CDR2 SVGAGI. V lost 3 bases, J lost 7 bases, and 18 bases lay in between. There are 16 residues in the CDR3. CDR3 amino acids: CASSYAGGDDGEKLFF. The CDR3 nucleotides read TGTGCCAGCAGTTATGCTGGCGGGGATGATGGTGAAAAACTGTTTTTT.

The V call is TRBV27, the J call TRBJ1-1; TRBD1 is a possible D gene (5 bases). From germline, CDR1 is MNHEY and CDR2 SMNVEV (reference sequence). Trimming removed 4 bases at V and 1 base at J, with 16 bases between. This CDR3 is built from 16 residues. CDR3: CASSSSRTLENTEAFF. CDR3 bases: TGTGCCAGCAGTTCATCCCGGACATTAGAGAACACTGAAGCTTTCTTT.

The V and J genes are TRBV5-6 and TRBJ1-1; 7 bases line up with TRBD1. After removal of 1 base from V and 1 base from J, the junction contained 10 bases not matched to a gene. Germline V CDR1 and CDR2: SGHDT, YYEEEE. This CDR3 contains 17 residues. DNA of the CDR3: TGTGCCAGCAGCTTGTCACAGGGGCCCGGGACGAACACTGAAGCTTTCTTT. Protein: CASSLSQGPGTNTEAFF.

The rearrangement links TRBV4-1 to TRBJ2-1; 7 bases match TRBD2. Germline lookup yields CDR1 MGHRA and CDR2 YSYEKL. V lost 3 bases, J lost 6 bases, and 11 bases stayed unmatched. This CDR3 spans 16 amino acids. CDR3 loop: CASSHPVSREINEQFF. For the CDR3, the DNA is TGCGCCAGCAGCCACCCCGTATCGCGGGAGATCAATGAGCAGTTCTTC.

The sample holds one count of this clone. The sample holds other DNA sequences that translate to the same CDR3. The chain carries TRBV27 and TRBJ1-4, with D maybe TRBD1 (5 bases). Germline V gene lookup returns CDR1 MNHEY and CDR2 SMNVEV (reference sequence). Trimming shortened V by 5 bases and J by 3 bases, and 10 bases separated the two germline ends. CDR3 length: 14 residues. The CDR3 reads CASSPGGANEKLFF. CDR3 nucleotide sequence: TGTGCCAGCAGTCCGGGGGGTGCTAATGAAAAACTGTTTTTT.

A word on this clone: Other DNA sequences in this specimen translate into the identical CDR3. The rearrangement uses TRBV5-8 and TRBJ2-5; maybe TRBD1 (6 bases). With 0 bases removed from V and 5 bases from J, the gap between germline ends came to 14 bases. Germline CDR1 is SGHTS and CDR2 is YDEGEE. The CDR3 loop spans 15 amino acids. CDR3 amino acids: CASSLGQGSGETQYF. In nucleotides, the CDR3 is TGTGCCAGCAGCTTGGGGCAGGGGTCGGGTGAGACCCAGTACTTC.

This clone came up a few times. This sample also contains other DNA sequences that code for the same CDR3. The genes are TRBV27 and TRBJ2-7, with 11 bases aligning to TRBD2. CDR1 MNHEY and CDR2 SMNVEV come from the germline V gene (reference sequence). With 5 bases clipped from V and 3 bases from J, the junction kept 3 bases outside the gene matches. The CDR3 contains 14 residues. CDR3 sequence reads: CASSLGLADYEQYF. As DNA, the CDR3 is TGTGCCAGCAGTCTGGGACTAGCGGACTACGAGCAGTACTTC.

V usage is TRBV2 and J usage is TRBJ2-5; TRBD1 matches 7 bases. TRBJ2-7 matches the DNA end more closely, so the J call is doubtful. This CDR3 spans 18 amino acids. Germline V gives CDR1 SNHLY, CDR2 FYNNEI. This CDR3 is CASSEEGQKNGREYEQYF. CDR3 nucleotides: TGTGCCAGCAGTGAAGAGGGACAGAAGAACGGAAGGGAATACGAGCAGTACTTC.

This chain joins TRBV27 and TRBJ1-4, with D perhaps matching TRBD1 (6 bases). The germline V gene encodes CDR1 MNHEY and CDR2 SMNVEV (reference sequence). This CDR3 has 16 amino acids. The germline V and J ends were trimmed by 7 bases and 3 bases, with 18 bases remaining between them. DNA of the CDR3: TGTGCCAGCACCCCCGGACCGGGGGGCCCTAATGAAAAACTGTTTTTT. Residues: CASTPGPGGPNEKLFF.

This chain connects TRBV7-8 to TRBJ1-2, with a tentative D call TRBD1 (6 bases). Germline CDR1 is SGHVS and CDR2 is FQNEAQ. The CDR3 sequence is 17 residues long. The V and J ends lost 5 bases and 0 bases respectively, with 19 bases between them. CDR3 coding DNA: TGTGCCAGCAGCCCCACCCAAACAGGGCCAACTAACTATGGCTACACCTTC. This sequence encodes CASSPTQTGPTNYGYTF.